One and the same sample provided the 32 T cell receptor beta chains below, sequenced in a study of blood T cell repertoires in COVID-19. The protocol was immunoSEQ multiplex PCR, while the TCRdb copy is restricted to in-frame clones and leaves out a portion. The repertoire holds more than 200,000 clones, about 85% seen once, with more than 10% in the top ten. Sequencing used PBMCs or T cells enriched from blood (not recorded which). The origin of the receptors is a man aged 25-45 years who had recovered from COVID-19.

The gene calls are TRBV4-1 and TRBJ1-6, with 11 positions matching TRBD1. Trimming at V came to 3 bases and at J to 6 bases, leaving 4 bases not matched to a gene. This CDR3 is 16 amino acids long. From germline, CDR1 is MGHRA and CDR2 YSYEKL. DNA for the CDR3: TGCGCCAGCAGCCAGGGGACAGGGGGATTTAATTCACCCCTCCACTTT. Residues: CASSQGTGGFNSPLHF.

The gene calls are TRBV7-3 and TRBJ2-2; no clear D. From germline, CDR1 is SGHTA and CDR2 FQGTGA. The germline V and J ends were trimmed by 6 bases and 4 bases, with 9 bases remaining between them. There are 13 residues in the CDR3. As DNA, the CDR3 is TGTGCCAGCAGTCCTGACTCCACCGGGGAGCTGTTTTTT. Encoded protein: CASSPDSTGELFF.

This clone showed up just once. V usage is TRBV29-1 and J usage is TRBJ1-5, with D uncertain. Germline lookup yields CDR1 SQVTM and CDR2 ANQGSEA. The germline V and J ends were trimmed by 2 bases and 4 bases, with 9 bases remaining between them. CDR3 length: 13 amino acids. CDR3 DNA: TGCAGCGTTGAAATGACGGAGAATCAGCCCCAGCATTTT. It encodes CSVEMTENQPQHF.

The chain uses TRBV6-5 and TRBJ2-5; 9 bases are shared with TRBD1. The CDR3 length is 16 residues. V dropped 2 bases and J dropped 7; count of bases not matched to a gene: 11. The germline CDR1 and CDR2 sequences are MNHEY and SVGAGI. The CDR3 sequence: CASSYQGQGWVGTQYF. CDR3 bases: TGTGCCAGCAGTTACCAGGGACAGGGTTGGGTTGGGACCCAGTACTTC.

This sequence joins TRBV5-5 and TRBJ2-5; D might be TRBD1 (6 bases). The germline gives CDR1 SGHKS, CDR2 YYEKEE (reference sequence). V lost 2 bases and J lost 3, with 17 bases in between. CDR3 length: 16 residues. Here the CDR3 DNA reads TGTGCCAGCAGCTTTTCGTATGCACAGGGAAAAGAGACCCAGTACTTC. This encodes CASSFSYAQGKETQYF.

This sequence joins TRBV6-1 and TRBJ2-2; D is undetermined. V gave up 2 bases and J gave up 8 bases, with 3 bases separating them. The CDR3 is 11 residues long. CDR1 is MNHNS and CDR2 is SASEGT in the germline V gene. CDR3 coding DNA: TGTGCCAGCAGTGAATTAGGGGAGCTGTTTTTT. It encodes CASSELGELFF.

This CDR3 is CASSPESGQETQYF. The CDR3 coding sequence is TGTGCCAGCAGCCCAGAGAGCGGCCAAGAGACCCAGTACTTC. This chain links TRBV7-9 with TRBJ2-5; D perhaps matches TRBD2 (5 bases). The CDR3 covers 14 residues. Germline V gives CDR1 SEHNR, CDR2 FQNEAQ (reference sequence). The V gene lost 5 bases and the J gene lost 1 base, with 11 bases spanning the gap.

In nucleotides, the CDR3 is TGCGCCACCGGGTCGGGGGGAAGAGAGACCCAGTACTTC. Translated: CATGSGGRETQYF. The J gene is TRBJ2-5, the V gene TRBV10-2, with TRBD2 matching 7 bases. Germline assignment: CDR1 WSHSY and CDR2 SAAADI. J gave up 4 bases and V 10 bases, and 9 bases lay outside the gene matches. CDR3 length equals 13 residues.

This clone was seen once. V gene TRBV6-5 combines with J gene TRBJ2-7; 7 bases fit TRBD1. Germline V CDR1 and CDR2: MNHEY, SVGAGI. The CDR3 runs 14 residues. The trim removed 6 bases at V and 4 bases at J, leaving 9 bases unmatched. CDR3 sequence: CASRLRDSLYEQYF. In DNA form, the CDR3 reads TGTGCCAGCAGGCTCCGGGACAGCTTGTACGAGCAGTACTTC.

The J gene is TRBJ2-3, the V gene TRBV10-3; TRBD2 aligns across 9 bases. Germline V gene sequence: CDR1 ENHRY, CDR2 SYGVKD. The V segment lost 0 bases and the J segment 3 bases; nucleotides outside the gene matches: 1. The CDR3 is 15 residues long. The chain's CDR3 is CAISESSGRTDTQYF. CDR3 DNA sequence: TGTGCCATCAGTGAGTCTAGCGGGAGAACAGATACGCAGTATTTT.

The chain links TRBV4-2 to TRBJ1-2, with D tentatively TRBD1 (5 bases). The V and J ends lost 0 bases and 5 bases respectively, with 7 bases between them. The CDR3 spans 13 residues. Per the germline V gene, CDR1 is LGHNA and CDR2 is YNFKEQ. CDR3 in DNA: TGTGCCAGCAGCCAAGACAGGGAATATGGCTACACCTTC. Residues: CASSQDREYGYTF.

CDR3 loop: CASPPKLTAAGLGNQPQHF. The CDR3 DNA reads TGCGCCAGCCCACCAAAACTCACGGCGGCGGGTTTGGGCAATCAGCCCCAGCATTTT. The chain is built from TRBV10-1 and TRBJ1-5; D ambiguous. Germline CDR1 reads WNHNN; CDR2 reads SYGVQD (reference sequence). The V end was cut by 8 bases, the J end by 2 bases, with 28 bases between. This CDR3 is 19 amino acids long.

CDR3 sequence (DNA): TGTGCCAGCAGCCCAACGACAGAGAACTATGGCTACACCTTC. Residues: CASSPTTENYGYTF. V gene TRBV11-1 combines with J gene TRBJ1-2; a possible D gene is TRBD1 (5 bases). With 5 bases removed from V and 2 bases from J, the gap between germline ends came to 12 bases. Looked up from germline, CDR1 is SGHAT and CDR2 is FQDESV (reference sequence). The CDR3 runs 14 residues.

This chain uses TRBV7-9 with TRBJ1-2; possible D gene TRBD1, 6 bases. This CDR3 contains 12 residues. CDR1 and CDR2 from the germline V gene are SEHNR and FQNEAQ (reference sequence). V lost 10 bases to trimming and J lost 4 bases, with 13 bases between them. Here the CDR3 reads CAILRGFYGYTF. In DNA, the CDR3 is TGTGCCATCCTCAGGGGATTCTATGGCTACACCTTC.

V gene TRBV2 combines with J gene TRBJ1-3; maybe TRBD1 (6 bases). The germline gives CDR1 SNHLY, CDR2 FYNNEI. V lost 6 bases and J 0 bases, leaving 12 bases between the germline ends. This CDR3 has 15 residues. The CDR3 spells CASSEQGNSGNTIYF. CDR3 coding DNA: TGTGCCAGCAGCGAACAGGGAAACTCTGGAAACACCATATATTTT.

This chain links TRBV4-1 with TRBJ2-3; D not certain. Per the germline V gene, CDR1 is MGHRA and CDR2 is YSYEKL. The CDR3 extends over 14 amino acids. The germline V and J ends were trimmed by 3 bases and 4 bases, with 11 bases remaining between them. The chain's CDR3 is CASSHRQTSDTQYF. The CDR3 bases are TGCGCCAGCAGCCATAGACAAACTTCAGATACGCAGTATTTT.

The chain joins TRBV7-8 to TRBJ1-2; 7 positions match TRBD1. Germline CDR1 and CDR2: SGHVS and FQNEAQ. The CDR3 loop spans 15 amino acids. The V segment lost 5 bases and the J segment 0 bases; nucleotides outside the gene matches: 6. CDR3 nucleotide sequence: TGTGCCAGCAGCCAAGACAGGGTGACTAACTATGGCTACACCTTC. It specifies CASSQDRVTNYGYTF.

The gene calls are TRBV24-1 and TRBJ2-4; D is possibly TRBD2 (5 bases). The V end lost 3 bases, the J end lost 4 bases, and 12 bases lay between the germline ends. The CDR3 contains 15 residues. The V gene's germline CDR1 is KGHDR and CDR2 SFDVKD. This CDR3 reads CATSDPRVDKNIQYF. The CDR3 DNA sequence: TGTGCCACCAGTGATCCGCGGGTGGATAAAAACATTCAGTACTTC.

The gene calls are TRBV7-8 and TRBJ2-1; 14 bases are shared with TRBD2. The germline V gene encodes CDR1 SGHVS and CDR2 FQNEAQ. The V segment lost 4 bases and the J segment 8 bases; nucleotides outside the gene matches: 4. The CDR3 contains 15 residues. CDR3 bases: TGTGCCAGCAGCTCCTCGGGACTAGCGGGGGATGAGCAGTTCTTC. As protein: CASSSSGLAGDEQFF.

The rearrangement joins TRBV5-5 to TRBJ1-1; TRBD1 agrees at 8 bases. Germline CDR1 and CDR2: SGHKS and YYEKEE (reference sequence). V lost 4 bases and J lost 7; bases outside the gene matches: 6. This CDR3 spans 13 amino acids. The CDR3, as DNA: TGTGCCAGCAGCCGCCAGGGGGCGGATGAAGCTTTCTTT. Translation gives CASSRQGADEAFF.

This sequence joins TRBV30 and TRBJ2-1; TRBD2 matches 9 bases. The trim removed 0 bases at V and 8 bases at J, leaving 11 bases unmatched. This CDR3 has 16 residues. CDR1 and CDR2 from the germline V gene are GTSNPN and SVGIG (reference sequence). CDR3 sequence reads: CAWSVMAAGGLDEQFF. The CDR3 DNA follows: TGTGCCTGGAGTGTAATGGCCGCGGGGGGGCTGGATGAGCAGTTCTTC.

The genes are TRBV5-5 and TRBJ2-1; D is possibly TRBD1 (6 bases). The CDR3 length is 15 residues. Germline loops: CDR1 SGHKS, CDR2 YYEKEE (reference sequence). V was trimmed by 0 bases and J by 2 bases, leaving 9 bases between them. The chain's CDR3 is CASSLDRAPYNEQFF. CDR3 in DNA: TGTGCCAGCAGCTTGGACAGGGCTCCCTACAATGAGCAGTTCTTC.

This chain links TRBV19 with TRBJ2-7; D possibly corresponds to TRBD1 (5 bases). The germline V gene encodes CDR1 LNHDA and CDR2 SQIVND (reference sequence). V gave up 0 bases and J gave up 2 bases, with 8 bases separating them. The CDR3 is 14 residues long. The CDR3 nucleotides are TGTGCCAGTAGTATAGAAAAGGGGCCCTACGAGCAGTACTTC. Protein sequence: CASSIEKGPYEQYF.

V gene TRBV19 combines with J gene TRBJ2-7; 7 bases map to TRBD2. The CDR3 length is 17 residues. Unmatched junction bases numbered 16, after V lost 5 bases and J lost 3 bases. CDR1 and CDR2 from the germline V gene are LNHDA and SQIVND (reference sequence). The CDR3 DNA reads TGTGCCAGTAGTGCCCGACGGGGTGGGCGGGAGAGCTACGAGCAGTACTTC. Residues: CASSARRGGRESYEQYF.

The chain uses TRBV6-2 or TRBV6-3 and TRBJ1-1; 8 bases are a match to TRBD1. The CDR3 has 16 amino acids. Looked up from germline, CDR1 is MNHEY and CDR2 is SVGEGT. J gave up 0 bases and V 2 bases, and 5 bases lay outside the gene matches. This chain's CDR3 is CASSYQRTGMNTEAFF. CDR3 sequence (DNA): TGTGCCAGCAGTTACCAGAGGACAGGGATGAACACTGAAGCTTTCTTT.

This clone was observed once. This chain connects TRBV3-1 (or the pseudogene TRBV3-2) to TRBJ2-3, with TRBD2 matching 14 bases. V trimming: 4 bases; J trimming: 1 base; junction bases outside the gene matches: 1. The CDR3 has 16 amino acids. Germline V gives CDR1 LGHDT, CDR2 YNNKEL (reference sequence). The CDR3 DNA reads as TGTGCCAGCAGCCTGACTAGCGGGAGGGGCACAGATACGCAGTATTTT. This sequence encodes CASSLTSGRGTDTQYF.

V is TRBV7-9 and J is TRBJ1-1; the D is unclear. CDR3 length: 11 amino acids. The germline V gene has CDR1 SEHNR and CDR2 FQNEAQ (reference sequence). Trimming took 5 bases from V and 7 from J, leaving 8 bases between them. In DNA, the CDR3 is TGTGCCAGCAGCGGCGGTAGTGAAGCTTTCTTT. It yields the protein CASSGGSEAFF.

This chain joins TRBV7-6 and TRBJ2-4; D is ambiguous. V was pared by 5 bases and J by 9 bases, with 14 bases between. This CDR3 is built from 13 residues. CDR1 and CDR2 from the germline V gene are SGHVS and FNYEAQ. The DNA of the CDR3 is TGTGCCAGCAGCCTAGGGCACGGCGGCATTCAGTACTTC. This sequence encodes CASSLGHGGIQYF.

The table lists this clone with a count of one. The V gene is TRBV11-2, the J gene TRBJ2-7; 9 bases line up with TRBD2. Germline loops: CDR1 SGHAT, CDR2 FQNNGV. Trimming removed 2 bases from V and 4 bases from J; junction bases left unmatched: 9. The CDR3 sequence is 16 residues long. CDR3 nucleotide sequence: TGTGCCAGCAGCTTAACGACTAGCGGTACCAATTACGAGCAGTACTTC. This gives the protein CASSLTTSGTNYEQYF.

V usage is TRBV9 and J usage is TRBJ2-3; 7 nucleotides align to TRBD1. In germline, CDR1 is SGDLS, CDR2 YYNGEE. The length of the CDR3 is 16 residues. The J segment lost 3 bases and the V segment lost 4 bases, leaving 11 bases of the junction unmatched. The CDR3 sequence: CASSPTGQVGTDTQYF. The CDR3 DNA reads TGTGCCAGCAGCCCCACCGGACAGGTTGGGACAGATACGCAGTATTTT.

The V call is TRBV5-1, the J call TRBJ1-1; D remains ambiguous. Germline V gene lookup returns CDR1 SGHRS and CDR2 YFSETQ. Trimming removed 0 bases from V and 1 base from J, with 13 bases in between. The CDR3 covers 16 residues. This chain's CDR3 is CASSLAGVAPNTEAFF. The CDR3 region has the DNA TGCGCCAGCAGCTTGGCCGGAGTAGCTCCGAACACTGAAGCTTTCTTT.

The rearrangement uses TRBV19 and TRBJ1-4; TRBD1 agrees at 7 bases. With V trimmed by 6 bases and J by 6 bases, 7 bases remained unmatched. CDR1 is LNHDA, CDR2 SQIVND, per germline (reference sequence). The CDR3 has 14 residues. The CDR3 nucleotides read TGTGCCAGTAGCCACCGGGACAGTTATGAAAAACTGTTTTTT. Protein product: CASSHRDSYEKLFF.